The subject of this entry is one T cell receptor (beta chain). These data belong to a study of blood T cell repertoires in COVID-19. The data were produced by immunoSEQ multiplex PCR, yet TCRdb's version contains in-frame clones alone and is incomplete. The sample includes 300,000 to 400,000 clones, approximately 88% of them seen just once. Germline CDR1 is MGHRA and CDR2 is YSYEKL. V trimming: 3 bases; J trimming: 7 bases; junction bases outside the gene matches: 10. This CDR3 has 16 residues. The sequence was collected from a man aged 30 to 39 who had recovered from COVID-19. Sequencing was done on a sample of PBMCs or T cells enriched from blood (not recorded which). The chain couples TRBV4-1 to TRBJ2-1; TRBD2 matches 9 bases. This CDR3 reads CASSHPQRGARNEQFF. In DNA form, the CDR3 reads TGCGCCAGCAGCCATCCCCAGCGGGGGGCCCGGAATGAGCAGTTCTTC.